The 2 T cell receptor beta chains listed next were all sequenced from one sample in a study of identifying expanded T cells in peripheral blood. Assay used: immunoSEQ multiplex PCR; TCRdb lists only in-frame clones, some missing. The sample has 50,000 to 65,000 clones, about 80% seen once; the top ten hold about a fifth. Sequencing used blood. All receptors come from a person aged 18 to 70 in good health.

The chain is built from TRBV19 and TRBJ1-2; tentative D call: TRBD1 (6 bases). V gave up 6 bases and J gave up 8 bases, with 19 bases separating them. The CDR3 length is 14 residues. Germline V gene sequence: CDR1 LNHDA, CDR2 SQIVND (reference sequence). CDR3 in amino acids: CASSPGGGRRGYTF. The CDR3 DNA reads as TGTGCCAGTAGCCCCGGAGGGGGAAGAAGGGGCTACACCTTC.

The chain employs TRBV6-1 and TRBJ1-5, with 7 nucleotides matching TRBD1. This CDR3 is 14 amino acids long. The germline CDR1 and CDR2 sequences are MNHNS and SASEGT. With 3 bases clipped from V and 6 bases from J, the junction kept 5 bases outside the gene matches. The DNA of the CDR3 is TGTGCCAGCAGTGATAGGGACAGCTTTCAGCCCCAGCATTTT. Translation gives CASSDRDSFQPQHF.